This TCR beta chain was identified in a study of cytomegalovirus exposure and HLA in healthy donors. Per the germline V gene, CDR1 is MNHEY and CDR2 is SVGAGI. The V and J ends lost 10 bases and 0 bases respectively, with 10 bases between them. The CDR3 has 13 residues. Primers included in the PCR were 60 Vbeta and 13 Jbeta primers. Generated by immunoSEQ multiplex PCR, the TCRdb table keeps only in-frame clones and is missing some. The sample includes roughly 150,000 clones, 60% to 75% of them seen just once. The receptor was derived from a woman aged 50 to 60 in good health and CMV-seropositive. The sequenced sample consisted of PBMCs. V usage is TRBV6-5 and J usage is TRBJ1-3; D is undetermined. Written as DNA, the CDR3 is TGTGCCACTTCCGGTGACTCTGGAAACACCATATATTTT. Its translation: CATSGDSGNTIYF.